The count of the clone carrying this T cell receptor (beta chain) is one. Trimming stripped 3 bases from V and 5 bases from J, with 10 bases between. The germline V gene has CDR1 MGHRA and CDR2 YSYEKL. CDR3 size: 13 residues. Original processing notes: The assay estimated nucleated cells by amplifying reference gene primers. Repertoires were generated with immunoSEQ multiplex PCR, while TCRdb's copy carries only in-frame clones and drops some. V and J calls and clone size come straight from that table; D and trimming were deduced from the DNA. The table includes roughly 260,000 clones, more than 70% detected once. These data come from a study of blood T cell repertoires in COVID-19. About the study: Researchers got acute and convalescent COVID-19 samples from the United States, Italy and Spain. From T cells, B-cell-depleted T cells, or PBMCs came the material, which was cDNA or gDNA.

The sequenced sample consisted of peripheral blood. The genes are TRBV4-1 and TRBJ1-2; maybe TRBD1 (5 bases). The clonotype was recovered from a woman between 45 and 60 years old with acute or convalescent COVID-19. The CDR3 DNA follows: TGCGCCAGCAGCCAGACAGAGATGTATGGCTACACCTTC. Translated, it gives CASSQTEMYGYTF.